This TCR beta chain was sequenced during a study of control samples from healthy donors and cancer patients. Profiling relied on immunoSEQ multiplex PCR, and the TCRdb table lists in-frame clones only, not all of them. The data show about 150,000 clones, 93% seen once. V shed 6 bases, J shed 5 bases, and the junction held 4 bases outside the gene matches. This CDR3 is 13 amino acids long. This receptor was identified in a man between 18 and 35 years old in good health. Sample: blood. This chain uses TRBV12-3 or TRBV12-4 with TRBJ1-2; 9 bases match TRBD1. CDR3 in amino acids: CASSLDRGYGYTF. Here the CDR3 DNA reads TGTGCCAGCAGCCTGGACAGGGGATATGGCTACACCTTC.